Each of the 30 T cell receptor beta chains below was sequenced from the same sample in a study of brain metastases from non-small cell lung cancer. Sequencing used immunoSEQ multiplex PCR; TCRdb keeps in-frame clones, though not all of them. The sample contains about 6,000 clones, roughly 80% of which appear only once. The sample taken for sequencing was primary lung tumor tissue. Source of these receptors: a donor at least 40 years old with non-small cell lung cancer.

DNA for the CDR3: TGTGCCAGCAGCTTAGACCCACCATGGCGCAGCCTAACAGATACGCAGTATTTT. Protein: CASSLDPPWRSLTDTQYF. The chain carries TRBV11-2 and TRBJ2-3; D remains ambiguous. The germline V gene encodes CDR1 SGHAT and CDR2 FQNNGV. The CDR3 is made up of 18 amino acids. V was shortened by 0 bases and J by 3 bases, with 19 bases between the two germline ends.

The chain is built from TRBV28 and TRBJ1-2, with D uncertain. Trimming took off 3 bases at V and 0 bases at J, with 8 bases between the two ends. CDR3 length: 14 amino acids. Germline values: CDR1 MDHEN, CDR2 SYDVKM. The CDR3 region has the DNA TGTGCCAGCAGTTTTGAGACGGCTAACTATGGCTACACCTTC. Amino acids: CASSFETANYGYTF.

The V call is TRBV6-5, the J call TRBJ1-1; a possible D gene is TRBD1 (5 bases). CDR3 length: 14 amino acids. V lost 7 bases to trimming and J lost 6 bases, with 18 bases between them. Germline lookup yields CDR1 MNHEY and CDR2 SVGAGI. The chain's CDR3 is CASTIRDGRAEAFF. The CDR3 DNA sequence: TGTGCCAGCACAATTCGGGACGGCCGCGCTGAAGCTTTCTTT.

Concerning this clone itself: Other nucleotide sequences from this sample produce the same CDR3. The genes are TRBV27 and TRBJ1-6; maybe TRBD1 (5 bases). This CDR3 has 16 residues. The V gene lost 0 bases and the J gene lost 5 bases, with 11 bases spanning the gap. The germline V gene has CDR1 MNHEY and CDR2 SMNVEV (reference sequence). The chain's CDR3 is CASSLSTQGNNSPLHF. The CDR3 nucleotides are TGTGCCAGCAGTTTATCGACTCAGGGAAATAATTCACCCCTCCACTTT.

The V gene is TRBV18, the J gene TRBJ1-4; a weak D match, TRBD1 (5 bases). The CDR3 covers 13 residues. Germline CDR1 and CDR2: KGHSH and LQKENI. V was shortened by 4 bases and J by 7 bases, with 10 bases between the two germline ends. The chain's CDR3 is CASSQGKGEKLFF. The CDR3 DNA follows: TGTGCCAGCTCACAGGGGAAAGGTGAAAAACTGTTTTTT.

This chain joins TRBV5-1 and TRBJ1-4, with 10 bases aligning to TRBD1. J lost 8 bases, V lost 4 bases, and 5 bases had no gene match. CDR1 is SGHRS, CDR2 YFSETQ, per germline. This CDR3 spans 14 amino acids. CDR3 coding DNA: TGCGCCAGCAGCACGACAGGGGGCTCGGAAAAACTGTTTTTT. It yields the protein CASSTTGGSEKLFF.

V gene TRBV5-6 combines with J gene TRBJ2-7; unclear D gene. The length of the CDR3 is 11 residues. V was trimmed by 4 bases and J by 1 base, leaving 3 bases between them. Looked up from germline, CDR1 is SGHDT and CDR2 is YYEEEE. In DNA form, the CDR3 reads TGTGCCAGCAGCGTTTCCTACGAGCAGTACTTC. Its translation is CASSVSYEQYF. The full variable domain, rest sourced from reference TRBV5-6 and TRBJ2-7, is DAGVTQSPTHLIKTRGQQVTLRCSPKSGHDTVSWYQQALGQGPQFIFQYYEEEERQRGNFPDRFSGHQFPNYSSELNVNALLLGDSALYLCASSVSYEQYFGPGTRLTVT.

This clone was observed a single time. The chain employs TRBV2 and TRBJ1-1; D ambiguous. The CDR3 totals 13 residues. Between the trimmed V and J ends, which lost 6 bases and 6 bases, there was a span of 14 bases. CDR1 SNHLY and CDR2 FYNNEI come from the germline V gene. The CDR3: CASRVLRSPEAFF. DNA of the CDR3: TGTGCCAGCAGGGTACTTCGGAGCCCTGAAGCTTTCTTT.

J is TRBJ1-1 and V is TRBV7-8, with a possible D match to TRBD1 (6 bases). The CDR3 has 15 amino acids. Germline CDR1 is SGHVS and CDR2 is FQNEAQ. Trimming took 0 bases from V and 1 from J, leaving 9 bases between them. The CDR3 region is CASSLADSSNTEAFF. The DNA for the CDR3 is TGTGCCAGCAGCTTAGCGGACAGTTCGAACACTGAAGCTTTCTTT. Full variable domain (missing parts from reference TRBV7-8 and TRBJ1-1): GAGVSQSPRYKVAKRGQDVALRCDPISGHVSLFWYQQALGQGPEFLTYFQNEAQLDKSGLPSDRFFAERPEGSVSTLKIQRTQQEDSAVYLCASSLADSSNTEAFFGQGTRLTVV.

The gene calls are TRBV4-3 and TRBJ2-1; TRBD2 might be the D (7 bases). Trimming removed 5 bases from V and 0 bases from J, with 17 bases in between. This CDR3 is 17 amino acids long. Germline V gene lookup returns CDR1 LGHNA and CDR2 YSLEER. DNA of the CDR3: TGCGCCAGCAGCTTAAGGGGGGGGCCTAGCTCCTACAATGAGCAGTTCTTC. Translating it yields CASSLRGGPSSYNEQFF.

The CDR3 sequence: CASSLSGADTQYF. The CDR3 nucleotides are TGCGCCAGCAGTCTTAGCGGGGCTGATACGCAGTATTTT. The chain has TRBV4-3 and TRBJ2-3; 8 bases align to TRBD2. The V and J ends lost 6 bases and 6 bases, in that order; junction bases with no gene match: 5. The V gene's germline CDR1 is LGHNA and CDR2 YSLEER. This CDR3 has 13 residues.

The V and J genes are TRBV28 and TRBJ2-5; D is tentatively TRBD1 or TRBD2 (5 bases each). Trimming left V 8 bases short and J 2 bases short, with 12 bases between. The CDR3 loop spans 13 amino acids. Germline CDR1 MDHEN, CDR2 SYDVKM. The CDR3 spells CASGRQLQETQYF. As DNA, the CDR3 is TGTGCCAGCGGGAGACAGCTACAAGAGACCCAGTACTTC.

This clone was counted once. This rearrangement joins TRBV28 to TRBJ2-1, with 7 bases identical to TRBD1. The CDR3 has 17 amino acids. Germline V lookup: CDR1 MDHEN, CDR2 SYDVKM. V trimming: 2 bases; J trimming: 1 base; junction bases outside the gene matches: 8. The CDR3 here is CASSLRLTGASYNEQFF. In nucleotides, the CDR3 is TGTGCCAGCAGTTTACGTTTAACAGGGGCTTCCTACAATGAGCAGTTCTTC. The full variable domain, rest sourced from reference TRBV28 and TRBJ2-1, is DVKVTQSSRYLVKRTGEKVFLECVQDMDHENMFWYRQDPGLGLRLIYFSYDVKMKEKGDIPEGYSVSREKKERFSLILESASTNQTSMYLCASSLRLTGASYNEQFFGPGTRLTVL.

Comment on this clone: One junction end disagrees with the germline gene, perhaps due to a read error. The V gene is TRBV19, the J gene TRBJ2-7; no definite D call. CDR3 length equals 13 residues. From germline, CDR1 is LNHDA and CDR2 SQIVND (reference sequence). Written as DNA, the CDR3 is TGTGTCAGTAGTGTCCGATCGGCATACGAGCAGTACTTC. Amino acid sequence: CVSSVRSAYEQYF.

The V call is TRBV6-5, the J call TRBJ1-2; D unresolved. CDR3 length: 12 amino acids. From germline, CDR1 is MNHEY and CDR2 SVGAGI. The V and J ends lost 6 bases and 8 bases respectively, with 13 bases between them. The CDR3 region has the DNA TGTGCCAGCAGAAATCTGGGGAGGGGCTACACCTTC. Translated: CASRNLGRGYTF.

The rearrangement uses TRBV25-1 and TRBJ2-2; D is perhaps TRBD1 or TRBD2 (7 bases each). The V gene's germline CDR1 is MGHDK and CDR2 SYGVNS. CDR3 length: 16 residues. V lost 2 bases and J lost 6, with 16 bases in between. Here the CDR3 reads CASSEGRGGSAGELFF. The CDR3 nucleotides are TGTGCCAGCAGTGAAGGCAGGGGGGGTTCGGCCGGGGAGCTGTTTTTT.

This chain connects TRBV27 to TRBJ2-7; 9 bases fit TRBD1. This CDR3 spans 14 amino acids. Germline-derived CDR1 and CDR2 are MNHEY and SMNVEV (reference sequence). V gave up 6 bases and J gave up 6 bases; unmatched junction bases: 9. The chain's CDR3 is CASSTAGTGREQYF. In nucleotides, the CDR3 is TGTGCCAGCAGCACGGCCGGGACAGGGCGCGAGCAGTACTTC.

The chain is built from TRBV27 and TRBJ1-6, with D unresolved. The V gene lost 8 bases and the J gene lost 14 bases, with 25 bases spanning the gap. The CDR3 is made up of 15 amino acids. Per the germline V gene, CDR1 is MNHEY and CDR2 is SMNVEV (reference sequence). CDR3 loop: CASRLGEGFPSSLHF. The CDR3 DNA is TGTGCCAGCCGCCTCGGGGAGGGCTTCCCCTCATCCCTCCACTTT.

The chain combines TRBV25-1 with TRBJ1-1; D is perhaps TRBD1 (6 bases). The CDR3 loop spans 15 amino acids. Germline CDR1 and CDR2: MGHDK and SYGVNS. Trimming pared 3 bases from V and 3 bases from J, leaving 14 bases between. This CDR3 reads CASSDLVGGHTEAFF. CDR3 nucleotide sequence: TGTGCCAGCAGTGACTTAGTGGGGGGGCACACTGAAGCTTTCTTT.

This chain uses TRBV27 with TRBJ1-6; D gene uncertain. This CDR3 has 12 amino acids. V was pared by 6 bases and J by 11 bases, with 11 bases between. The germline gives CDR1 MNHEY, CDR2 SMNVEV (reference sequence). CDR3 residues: CASSPGRAPLHF. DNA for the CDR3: TGTGCCAGCAGCCCGGGCCGGGCACCCCTCCACTTT.

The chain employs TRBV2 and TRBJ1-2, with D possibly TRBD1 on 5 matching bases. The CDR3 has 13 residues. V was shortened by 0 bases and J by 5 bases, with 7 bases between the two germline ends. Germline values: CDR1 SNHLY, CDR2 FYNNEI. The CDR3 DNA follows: TGTGCCAGCAGTGAAGCGCAGGGTTATGGCTACACCTTC. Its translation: CASSEAQGYGYTF.

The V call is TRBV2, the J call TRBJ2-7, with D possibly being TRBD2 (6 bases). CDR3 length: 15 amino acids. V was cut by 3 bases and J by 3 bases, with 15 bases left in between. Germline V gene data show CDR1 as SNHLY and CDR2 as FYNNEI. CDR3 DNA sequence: TGTGCCAGCAGTGAGAGTCGGAGGGCTTACTACGAGCAGTACTTC. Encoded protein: CASSESRRAYYEQYF.

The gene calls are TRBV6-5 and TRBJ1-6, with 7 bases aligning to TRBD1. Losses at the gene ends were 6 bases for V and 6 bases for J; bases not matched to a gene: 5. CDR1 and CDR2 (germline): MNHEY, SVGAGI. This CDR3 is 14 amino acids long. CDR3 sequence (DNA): TGTGCCAGCAGGGTGACAGGGACTAATTCACCCCTCCACTTT. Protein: CASRVTGTNSPLHF.

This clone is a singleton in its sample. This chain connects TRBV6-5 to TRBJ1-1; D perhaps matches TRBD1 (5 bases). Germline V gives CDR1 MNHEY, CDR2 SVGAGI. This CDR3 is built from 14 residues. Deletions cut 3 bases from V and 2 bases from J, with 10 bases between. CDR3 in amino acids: CASSYRQFNTEAFF. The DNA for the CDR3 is TGTGCCAGCAGTTATCGACAGTTTAACACTGAAGCTTTCTTT.

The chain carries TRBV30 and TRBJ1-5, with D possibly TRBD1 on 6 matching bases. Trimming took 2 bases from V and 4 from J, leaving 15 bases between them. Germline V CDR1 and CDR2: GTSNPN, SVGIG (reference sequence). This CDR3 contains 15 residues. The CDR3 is CAWSRSGQGNQPQHF. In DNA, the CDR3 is TGTGCCTGGAGTAGGTCAGGGCAGGGGAATCAGCCCCAGCATTTT. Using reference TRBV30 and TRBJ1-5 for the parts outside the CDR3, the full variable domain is SQTIHQWPATLVQPVGSPLSLECTVEGTSNPNLYWYRQAAGRGLQLLFYSVGIGQISSEVPQNLSASRPQDRQFILSSKKLLLSDSGFYLCAWSRSGQGNQPQHFGDGTRLSIL.

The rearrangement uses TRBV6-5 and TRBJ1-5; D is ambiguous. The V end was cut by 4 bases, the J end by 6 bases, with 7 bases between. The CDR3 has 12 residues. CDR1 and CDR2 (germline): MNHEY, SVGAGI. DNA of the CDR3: TGTGCCAGCAGTTCCCCAGGTCAGCCCCAGCATTTT. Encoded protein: CASSSPGQPQHF.

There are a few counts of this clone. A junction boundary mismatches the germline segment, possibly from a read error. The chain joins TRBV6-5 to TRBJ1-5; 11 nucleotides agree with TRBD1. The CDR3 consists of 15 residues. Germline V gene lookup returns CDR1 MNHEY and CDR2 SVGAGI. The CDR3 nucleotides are TGTGCCAGCAGCCGGACAGGGGGCGCGGGTCAGTCCCAGCATTTT. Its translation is CASSRTGGAGQSQHF.

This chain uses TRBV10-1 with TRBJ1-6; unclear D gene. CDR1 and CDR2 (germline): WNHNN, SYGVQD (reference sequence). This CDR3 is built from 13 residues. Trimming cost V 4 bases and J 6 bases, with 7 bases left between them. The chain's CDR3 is CASSVGFNSPLHF. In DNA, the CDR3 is TGCGCCAGCAGTGTCGGGTTTAATTCACCCCTCCACTTT.

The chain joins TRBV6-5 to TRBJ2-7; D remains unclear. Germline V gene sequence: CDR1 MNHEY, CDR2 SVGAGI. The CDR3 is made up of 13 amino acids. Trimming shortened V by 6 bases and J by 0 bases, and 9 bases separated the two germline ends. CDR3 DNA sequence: TGTGCCAGCAGGGGCGGAAGCTCCTACGAGCAGTACTTC. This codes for CASRGGSSYEQYF.

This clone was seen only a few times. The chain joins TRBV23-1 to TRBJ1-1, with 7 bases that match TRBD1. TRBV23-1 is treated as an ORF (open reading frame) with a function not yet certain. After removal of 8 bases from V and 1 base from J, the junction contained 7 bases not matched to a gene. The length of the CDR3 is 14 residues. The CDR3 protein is CASGKKGANTEAFF. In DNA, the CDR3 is TGCGCCAGCGGGAAGAAGGGGGCGAACACTGAAGCTTTCTTT.